Listed here are 26 T cell receptor beta chains from one sample, sequenced in a study of OX40 agonist ivuxolimab in advanced cancers. Profiling relied on immunoSEQ multiplex PCR, and the TCRdb table lists in-frame clones only, not all of them. The top ten hold 0.54% of the sample, which has about 100,000 clones, around 90% seen once. The sequencing used CD4+ or CD8+ T cells sorted from blood, collected in a trial of the OX40 agonist ivuxolimab. All receptors derive from an adult with an advanced solid tumor such as melanoma, head and neck, liver or kidney cancer.

The chain carries TRBV6-1 and TRBJ1-2, with 10 bases that match TRBD1. The CDR3 contains 13 residues. Trimming took 6 bases from V and 6 from J; bases not matched to a gene: 4. Per germline, CDR1 MNHNS and CDR2 SASEGT. The CDR3 nucleotides read TGTGCCAGCAGGCGACAGGGGGCGGATGGCTACACCTTC. It encodes CASRRQGADGYTF.

The gene calls are TRBV9 and TRBJ2-5, with 9 nucleotides matching TRBD1. Germline V gives CDR1 SGDLS, CDR2 YYNGEE. The CDR3 is made up of 15 amino acids. With 3 bases clipped from V and 3 bases from J, the junction kept 6 bases outside the gene matches. The CDR3 reads CASSARRTGEETQYF. The DNA for the CDR3 is TGTGCCAGCAGCGCCCGGCGGACAGGGGAAGAGACCCAGTACTTC.

This clone appeared a single time. This sequence joins TRBV7-3 and TRBJ2-7; 7 bases are shared with TRBD1. Per the germline V gene, CDR1 is SGHTA and CDR2 is FQGTGA. This CDR3 region has 15 residues. Losses at the gene ends were 5 bases for V and 2 bases for J; bases not matched to a gene: 9. CDR3 DNA sequence: TGTGCCAGCAGCCCGAACAGGGGCCCCACCTACGAGCAGTACTTC. It encodes CASSPNRGPTYEQYF.

The chain combines TRBV20-1 with TRBJ2-1, with a weak D call TRBD2 (5 bases). This CDR3 region has 11 residues. V was trimmed by 2 bases and J by 13 bases, leaving 12 bases between them. Per germline, CDR1 DFQATT and CDR2 SNEGSKA (reference sequence). In DNA form, the CDR3 reads TGCAGTGCTAGAAGGAGCGGTACCCAGTTCTTC. Protein product: CSARRSGTQFF.

The gene calls are TRBV7-2 and TRBJ1-4; no firm D call. CDR1 SGHTA and CDR2 FQGNSA come from the germline V gene. The CDR3 is 16 residues long. Trimming pared 2 bases from V and 0 bases from J, leaving 10 bases between. DNA of the CDR3: TGTGCCAGCAGCTTATGGGGAAAATCAACTAATGAAAAACTGTTTTTT. It specifies CASSLWGKSTNEKLFF.

The rearrangement uses TRBV29-1 and TRBJ1-5; D unresolved. Trimming left V 2 bases short and J 0 bases short, with 5 bases between. CDR1 is SQVTM, CDR2 ANQGSEA, per germline. CDR3 length: 13 residues. CDR3 amino acids: CSVEINSNQPQHF. In DNA form, the CDR3 reads TGCAGCGTTGAAATCAATAGCAATCAGCCCCAGCATTTT. The full variable domain, completed using reference TRBV29-1 and TRBJ1-5, is SAVISQKPSRDICQRGTSLTIQCQVDSQVTMMFWYRQQPGQSLTLIATANQGSEATYESGFVIDKFPISRPNLTFSTLTVSNMSPEDSSIYLCSVEINSNQPQHFGDGTRLSIL.

This clone was detected only once. The chain carries TRBV7-3 and TRBJ2-1; D may be TRBD2 (6 bases). The CDR3 is 13 amino acids. Germline V gene data show CDR1 as SGHTA and CDR2 as FQGTGA. V dropped 5 bases and J dropped 4 bases, with 9 bases sitting between them. Written as DNA, the CDR3 is TGTGCCAGCAGCACGACTAGATACAATGAGCAGTTCTTC. As protein: CASSTTRYNEQFF. The entire variable domain, with the rest obtained from reference TRBV7-3 and TRBJ2-1, is as follows: GAGVSQTPSNKVTEKGKYVELRCDPISGHTALYWYRQSLGQGPEFLIYFQGTGAADDSGLPNDRFFAVRPEGSVSTLKIQRTERGDSAVYLCASSTTRYNEQFFGPGTRLTVL.

This chain connects TRBV6-7 to TRBJ1-1; TRBD1 aligns across 7 bases. TRBV6-7 is identified as an open reading frame with a role that is uncertain. V lost 2 bases, J lost 5 bases, and 5 bases stayed unmatched. The CDR3 extends over 14 amino acids. The CDR3 sequence: CASSYDRVETEAFF. In nucleotides, the CDR3 is TGTGCCAGCAGTTACGACAGGGTGGAGACTGAAGCTTTCTTT.

This sequence joins TRBV4-3 and TRBJ2-3; D perhaps matches TRBD2 (6 bases). The V end lost 0 bases, the J end lost 7 bases, and 17 bases lay between the germline ends. This CDR3 is 16 amino acids long. Per germline, CDR1 LGHNA and CDR2 YSLEER. The CDR3 sequence is CASSQDLGGERNTQYF. CDR3 nucleotides: TGCGCCAGCAGCCAAGATCTAGGCGGGGAAAGGAATACGCAGTATTTT.

The chain is built from TRBV7-2 and TRBJ2-5; 8 bases fit TRBD1. This CDR3 region has 16 residues. After removal of 3 bases from V and 1 base from J, the junction contained 7 bases not matched to a gene. Germline CDR1 reads SGHTA; CDR2 reads FQGNSA. CDR3 sequence (DNA): TGTGCCAGCAGCTTTTGGGCAGGGGGCTCCCAAGAGACCCAGTACTTC. Protein: CASSFWAGGSQETQYF.

J is TRBJ2-1 and V is TRBV11-3, with TRBD2 identical over 11 bases. With 5 bases clipped from V and 9 bases from J, the junction kept 15 bases outside the gene matches. The CDR3 is 17 amino acids. From germline, CDR1 is SGHNT and CDR2 YENEEA. The DNA of the CDR3 is TGTGCCAGCAGCGCCGGGACTAGCGGCCTTAGTGGTCGTGAGCAGTTCTTC. This sequence encodes CASSAGTSGLSGREQFF.

This CDR3 is CASSYFPGQNTEAFF. The CDR3 DNA is TGTGCCAGCAGTTACTTCCCGGGACAGAACACTGAAGCTTTCTTT. The chain is built from TRBV6-6 and TRBJ1-1; a possible D gene is TRBD1 (6 bases). This CDR3 comprises 15 residues. V was trimmed by 1 base and J by 1 base, leaving 10 bases between them. Per the germline V gene, CDR1 is MNHNY and CDR2 is SVGAGI (reference sequence).

The CDR3, as DNA: TGCGCCAGCAGCCCGGGGTTAGCGGGGTACTACGAGCAGTACTTC. Its protein is CASSPGLAGYYEQYF. This chain uses TRBV5-1 with TRBJ2-7; 8 bases map to TRBD2. Germline assignment: CDR1 SGHRS and CDR2 YFSETQ. This CDR3 is built from 15 residues. The V and J ends lost 4 bases and 3 bases, in that order; junction bases with no gene match: 9.

This clone was recorded only once. The chain couples TRBV6-5 to TRBJ2-1, with D perhaps matching TRBD2 (5 bases). Between the trimmed V and J ends, which lost 4 bases and 7 bases, there was a span of 14 bases. CDR1 and CDR2 from the germline V gene are MNHEY and SVGAGI. This CDR3 spans 14 amino acids. CDR3 bases: TGTGCCAGCAGTTCCCCTTCTCGGGGTAATGAGCAGTTCTTC. Translating it yields CASSSPSRGNEQFF.

V gene TRBV7-9 combines with J gene TRBJ2-7; a weak D match, TRBD2 (5 bases). V was clipped by 7 bases and J by 4 bases, with 11 bases between them. Germline CDR1 is SEHNR and CDR2 is FQNEAQ (reference sequence). CDR3 length: 12 amino acids. The CDR3 region is CASNPGGYEQYF. The CDR3 nucleotides are TGTGCCAGCAACCCTGGCGGGTACGAGCAGTACTTC.

The count of this clone is one. The chain joins TRBV9 to TRBJ2-2, with D tentatively TRBD2 (6 bases). This CDR3 has 16 residues. V gave up 4 bases and J gave up 5 bases, with 18 bases separating them. Germline-derived CDR1 and CDR2 are SGDLS and YYNGEE. The CDR3 DNA is TGTGCCAGCAGCCCCATCGAGGGGAGGAGGACCGGGGAGCTGTTTTTT. Translation gives CASSPIEGRRTGELFF.

V and J are TRBV4-2 and TRBJ2-1; D possibly corresponds to TRBD2 (6 bases). V dropped 4 bases and J dropped 4 bases, with 8 bases sitting between them. The germline V gene encodes CDR1 LGHNA and CDR2 YNFKEQ. The CDR3 spans 13 residues. The CDR3 nucleotides read TGTGCCAGCAGCCGTAGCGGATACAATGAGCAGTTCTTC. It encodes CASSRSGYNEQFF.

This clone was observed a single time. The chain couples TRBV6-1 to TRBJ2-5, with 7 bases that match TRBD1. J was trimmed by 3 bases and V by 3 bases; bases with no gene match: 7. CDR3 size: 15 residues. From germline, CDR1 is MNHNS and CDR2 SASEGT. Here the CDR3 reads CASSDNRDREETQYF. Here the CDR3 DNA reads TGTGCCAGCAGTGATAACCGGGACAGAGAAGAGACCCAGTACTTC.

V and J are TRBV28 and TRBJ1-1; 7 positions match TRBD1. Germline V CDR1 and CDR2: MDHEN, SYDVKM. This CDR3 is built from 15 residues. With 6 bases clipped from V and 1 base from J, the junction kept 8 bases outside the gene matches. The CDR3 protein is CASSPRDRSNTEAFF. CDR3 bases: TGTGCCAGCAGCCCGAGGGACAGATCGAACACTGAAGCTTTCTTT.

The gene calls are TRBV5-1 and TRBJ2-1; 10 nucleotides match TRBD2. Germline V gene lookup returns CDR1 SGHRS and CDR2 YFSETQ. This CDR3 is 16 amino acids long. With 1 base clipped from V and 8 bases from J, the junction kept 9 bases outside the gene matches. CDR3: CASSLLPAGGLDEQFF. The CDR3 region has the DNA TGCGCCAGCAGCTTGCTTCCAGCGGGAGGGTTAGATGAGCAGTTCTTC.

CDR3 nucleotides: TGTGCCAGCAGTTACAGGGGGCGATCTAATGAAAAACTGTTTTTT. It specifies CASSYRGRSNEKLFF. This chain links TRBV6-5 with TRBJ1-4, with TRBD1 identical over 7 bases. J was trimmed by 3 bases and V by 2 bases; bases with no gene match: 3. The germline V gene encodes CDR1 MNHEY and CDR2 SVGAGI. The CDR3 is 15 amino acids.

The chain joins TRBV6-6 to TRBJ2-2; weak D call: TRBD2 (6 bases). V was shortened by 4 bases and J by 6 bases, with 12 bases between the two germline ends. The V gene's germline CDR1 is MNHNY and CDR2 SVGAGI (reference sequence). The CDR3 consists of 14 residues. In DNA form, the CDR3 reads TGTGCCAGCAGTTCCACCTCGGGGGCCGGGGAGCTGTTTTTT. As protein: CASSSTSGAGELFF.

This clone is a singleton in its sample. The chain combines TRBV5-4 with TRBJ2-2; a weak D match, TRBD2 (6 bases). The ends were cut back, 4 bases at V and 6 bases at J, with 19 bases in the middle. CDR3 length: 16 residues. Germline values: CDR1 SGHNT, CDR2 YYREEE (reference sequence). The CDR3 nucleotides read TGTGCCAGCAGCATGGTTCTCCGGGAGCAATCCGGGGAGCTGTTTTTT. This codes for CASSMVLREQSGELFF.

This chain connects TRBV15 to TRBJ2-7, with 8 bases that match TRBD1. Per the germline V gene, CDR1 is LNHNV and CDR2 is YYDKDF (reference sequence). The CDR3 totals 15 residues. J gave up 0 bases and V 0 bases, and 1 base lay outside the gene matches. CDR3 in amino acids: CATSRDQGASYEQYF. In DNA, the CDR3 is TGTGCCACCAGCAGAGATCAGGGGGCCTCCTACGAGCAGTACTTC.

The chain is built from TRBV19 and TRBJ2-6; 8 bases align to TRBD1. CDR3 length equals 14 residues. V shed 9 bases, J shed 0 bases, and the junction held 1 base outside the gene matches. CDR1 LNHDA and CDR2 SQIVND come from the germline V gene (reference sequence). For the CDR3, the DNA is TGTGCCAGCGACAGGGGCTCTGGGGCCAACGTCCTGACTTTC. Its translation: CASDRGSGANVLTF.

The chain is built from TRBV7-2 and TRBJ2-1; D is possibly TRBD2 (6 bases). The CDR3 extends over 15 amino acids. Trimming stripped 3 bases from V and 3 bases from J, with 12 bases between. The germline V gene has CDR1 SGHTA and CDR2 FQGNSA. The chain's CDR3 is CASSFPRGIYNEQFF. CDR3 nucleotides: TGTGCCAGCAGCTTCCCCCGCGGGATCTACAATGAGCAGTTCTTC.